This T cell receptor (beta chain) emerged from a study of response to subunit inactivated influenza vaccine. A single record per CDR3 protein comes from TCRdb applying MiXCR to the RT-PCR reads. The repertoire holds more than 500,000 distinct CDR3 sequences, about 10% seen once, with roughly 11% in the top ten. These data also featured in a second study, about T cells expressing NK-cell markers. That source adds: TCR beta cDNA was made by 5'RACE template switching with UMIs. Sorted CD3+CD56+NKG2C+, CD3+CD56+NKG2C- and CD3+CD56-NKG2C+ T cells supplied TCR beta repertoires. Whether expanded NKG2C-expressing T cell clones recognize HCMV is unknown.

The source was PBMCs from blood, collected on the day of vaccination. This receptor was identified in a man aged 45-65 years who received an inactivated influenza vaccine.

CDR3 nucleotides: TGTGCCAGCAGCTTAGTTAGCGGCAAACGACCCGAGCAGTACTTC. Translated, it gives CASSLVSGKRPEQYF. The V call is TRBV11-2, the J call TRBJ2-7; D is possibly TRBD2 (6 bases). Germline loops: CDR1 SGHAT, CDR2 FQNNGV. The V end lost 1 base, the J end lost 6 bases, and 16 bases lay between the germline ends. This CDR3 has 15 amino acids.